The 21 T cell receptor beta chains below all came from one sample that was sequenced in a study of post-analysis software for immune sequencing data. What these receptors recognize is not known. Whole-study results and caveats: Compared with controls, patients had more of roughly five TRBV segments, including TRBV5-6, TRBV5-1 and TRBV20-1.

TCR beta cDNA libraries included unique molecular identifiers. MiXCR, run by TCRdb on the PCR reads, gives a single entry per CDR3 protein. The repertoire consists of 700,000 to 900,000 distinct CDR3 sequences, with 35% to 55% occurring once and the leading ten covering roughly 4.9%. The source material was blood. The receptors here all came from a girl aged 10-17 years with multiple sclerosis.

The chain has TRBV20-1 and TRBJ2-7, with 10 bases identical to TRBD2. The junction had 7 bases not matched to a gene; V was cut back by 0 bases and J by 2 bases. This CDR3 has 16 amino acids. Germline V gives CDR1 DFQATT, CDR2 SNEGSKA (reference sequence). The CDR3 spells CSARDRETSGAYEQYF. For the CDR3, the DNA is TGCAGTGCTAGAGACCGCGAAACTAGCGGGGCCTACGAGCAGTACTTC.

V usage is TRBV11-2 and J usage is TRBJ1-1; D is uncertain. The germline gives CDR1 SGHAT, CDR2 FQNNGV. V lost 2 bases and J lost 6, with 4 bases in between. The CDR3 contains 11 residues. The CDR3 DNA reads TGTGCCAGCAGCTTAAGGTCTGAAGCTTTCTTT. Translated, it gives CASSLRSEAFF.

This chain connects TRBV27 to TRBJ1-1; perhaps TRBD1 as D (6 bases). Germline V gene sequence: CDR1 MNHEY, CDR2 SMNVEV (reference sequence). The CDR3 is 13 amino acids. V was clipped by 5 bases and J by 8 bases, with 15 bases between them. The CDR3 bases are TGTGCCAGCAGTGTCTTCGTGGACAGCGAAGCTTTCTTT. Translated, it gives CASSVFVDSEAFF.

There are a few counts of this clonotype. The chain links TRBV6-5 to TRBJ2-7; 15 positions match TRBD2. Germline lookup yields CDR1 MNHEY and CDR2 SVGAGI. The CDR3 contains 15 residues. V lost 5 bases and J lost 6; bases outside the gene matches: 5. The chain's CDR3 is CASSTRTSGRGEQYF. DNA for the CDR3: TGTGCCAGCAGTACCCGGACTAGCGGGAGGGGCGAGCAGTACTTC.

The CDR3 DNA follows: TGTGCCAGCACCCCGGGACGACTCTCCTACGAGCAGTACTTC. Encoded protein: CASTPGRLSYEQYF. V gene TRBV12-3 or TRBV12-4 combines with J gene TRBJ2-7, with D possibly called TRBD1 or TRBD2 (5 bases each). Trimming pared 7 bases from V and 0 bases from J, leaving 13 bases between. The CDR3 runs 14 residues.

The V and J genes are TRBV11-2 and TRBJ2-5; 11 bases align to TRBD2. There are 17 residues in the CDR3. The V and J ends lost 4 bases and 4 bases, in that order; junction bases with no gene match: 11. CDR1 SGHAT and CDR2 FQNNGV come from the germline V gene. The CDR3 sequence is CASSSQPPGLAGETQYF. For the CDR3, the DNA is TGTGCCAGCAGCTCACAACCTCCTGGACTAGCGGGAGAGACCCAGTACTTC.

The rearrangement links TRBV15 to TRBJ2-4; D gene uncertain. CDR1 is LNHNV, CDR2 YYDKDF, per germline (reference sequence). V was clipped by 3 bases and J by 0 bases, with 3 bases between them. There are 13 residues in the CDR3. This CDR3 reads CATSRVAKNIQYF. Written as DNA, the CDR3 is TGTGCCACCAGCAGGGTAGCCAAAAACATTCAGTACTTC.

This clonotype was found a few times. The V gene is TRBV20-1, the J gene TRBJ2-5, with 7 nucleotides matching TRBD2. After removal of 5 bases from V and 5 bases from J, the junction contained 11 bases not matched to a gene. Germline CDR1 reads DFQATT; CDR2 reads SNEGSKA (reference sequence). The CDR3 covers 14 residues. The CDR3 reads CSALAGEGFETQYF. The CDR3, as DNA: TGCAGTGCTCTCGCGGGAGAGGGGTTTGAGACCCAGTACTTC.

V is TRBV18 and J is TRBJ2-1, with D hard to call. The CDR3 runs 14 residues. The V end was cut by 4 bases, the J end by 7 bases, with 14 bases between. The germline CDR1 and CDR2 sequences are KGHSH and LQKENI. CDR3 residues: CASSRGEMGNEQFF. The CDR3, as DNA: TGTGCCAGCTCACGCGGAGAAATGGGGAATGAGCAGTTCTTC.

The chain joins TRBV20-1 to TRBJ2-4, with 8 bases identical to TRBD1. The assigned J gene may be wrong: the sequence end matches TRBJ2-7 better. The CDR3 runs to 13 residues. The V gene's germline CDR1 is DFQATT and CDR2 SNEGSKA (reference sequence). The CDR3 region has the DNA TGCAGTGCTACAACAGGGGGGAGCCACGAGCAGTACTTC. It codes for CSATTGGSHEQYF.

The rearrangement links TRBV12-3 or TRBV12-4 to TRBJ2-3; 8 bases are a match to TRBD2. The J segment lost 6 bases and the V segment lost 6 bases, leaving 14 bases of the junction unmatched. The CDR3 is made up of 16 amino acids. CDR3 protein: CASRSGTRIPSDTQYF. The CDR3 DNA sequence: TGTGCCAGCAGGTCCGGGACTAGAATCCCCTCGGATACGCAGTATTTT.

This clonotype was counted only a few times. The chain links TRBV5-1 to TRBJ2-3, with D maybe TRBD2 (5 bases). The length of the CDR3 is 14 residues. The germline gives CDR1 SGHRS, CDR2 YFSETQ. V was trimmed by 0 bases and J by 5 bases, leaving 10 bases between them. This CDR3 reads CASSLGHGEDTQYF. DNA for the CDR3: TGCGCCAGCAGCTTGGGGCACGGGGAAGATACGCAGTATTTT.

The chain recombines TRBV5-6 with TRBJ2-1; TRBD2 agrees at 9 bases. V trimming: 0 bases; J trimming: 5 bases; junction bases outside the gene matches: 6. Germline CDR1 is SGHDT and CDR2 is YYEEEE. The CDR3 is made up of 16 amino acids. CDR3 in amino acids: CASSLVAGGVHNEQFF. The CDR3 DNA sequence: TGTGCCAGCAGCTTGGTTGCGGGAGGGGTCCACAATGAGCAGTTCTTC.

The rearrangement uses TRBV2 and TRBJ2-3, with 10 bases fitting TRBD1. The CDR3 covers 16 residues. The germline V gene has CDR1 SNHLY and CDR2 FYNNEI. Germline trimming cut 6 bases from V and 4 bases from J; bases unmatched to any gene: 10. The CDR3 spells CASRTSRDRGSDTQYF. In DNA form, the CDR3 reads TGTGCCAGCAGAACTAGCCGGGACAGGGGATCAGATACGCAGTATTTT.

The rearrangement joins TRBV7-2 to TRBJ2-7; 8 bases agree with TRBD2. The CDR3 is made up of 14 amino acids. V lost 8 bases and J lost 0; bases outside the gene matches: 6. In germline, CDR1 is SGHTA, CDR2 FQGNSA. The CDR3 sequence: CASATGTSSYEQYF. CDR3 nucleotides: TGTGCCAGCGCGACCGGGACTAGCTCCTACGAGCAGTACTTC.

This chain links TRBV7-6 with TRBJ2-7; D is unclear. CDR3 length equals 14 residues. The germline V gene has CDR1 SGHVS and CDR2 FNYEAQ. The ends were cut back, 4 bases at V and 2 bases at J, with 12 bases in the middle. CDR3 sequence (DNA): TGTGCCAGCAGCTCCGAGGACGGAGCCTACGAGCAGTACTTC. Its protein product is CASSSEDGAYEQYF.

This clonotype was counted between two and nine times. The CDR3 here is CASSLTGLAGGPTDTQYF. The CDR3 bases are TGTGCCAGCAGCTTAACCGGACTAGCGGGAGGACCAACAGATACGCAGTATTTT. The V call is TRBV7-2, the J call TRBJ2-3; TRBD2 matches 14 bases. The germline V gene has CDR1 SGHTA and CDR2 FQGNSA. The CDR3 extends over 18 amino acids. V lost 2 bases and J lost 3; bases outside the gene matches: 7.

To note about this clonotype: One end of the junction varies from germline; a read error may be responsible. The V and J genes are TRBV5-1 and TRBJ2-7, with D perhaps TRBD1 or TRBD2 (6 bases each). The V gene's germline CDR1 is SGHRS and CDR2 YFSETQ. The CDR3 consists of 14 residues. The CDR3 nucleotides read TGCGCCAGCAACTTGGGGGGCAGCTCCTACGAGCAGTACTTC. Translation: CASNLGGSSYEQYF.

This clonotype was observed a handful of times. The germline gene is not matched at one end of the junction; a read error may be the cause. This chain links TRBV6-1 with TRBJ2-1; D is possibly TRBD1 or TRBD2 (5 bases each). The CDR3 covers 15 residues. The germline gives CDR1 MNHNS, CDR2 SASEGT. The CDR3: CASSERVGAYNEQFF. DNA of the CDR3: TGTGCCAGTAGTGAACGGGTCGGGGCTTACAATGAGCAGTTCTTC.

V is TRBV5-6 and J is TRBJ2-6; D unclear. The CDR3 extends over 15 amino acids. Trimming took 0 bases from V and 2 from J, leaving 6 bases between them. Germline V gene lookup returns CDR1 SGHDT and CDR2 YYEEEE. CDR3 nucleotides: TGTGCCAGCAGCTTGGTCGGGCCTGGGGCCAACGTCCTGACTTTC. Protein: CASSLVGPGANVLTF.

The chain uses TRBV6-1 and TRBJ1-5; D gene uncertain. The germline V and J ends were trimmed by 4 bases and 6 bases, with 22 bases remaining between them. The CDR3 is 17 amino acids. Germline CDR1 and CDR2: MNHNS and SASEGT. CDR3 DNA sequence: TGTGCCAGCAGTGCTAACCGGGAAGTGAGAAGAGGTCAGCCCCAGCATTTT. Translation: CASSANREVRRGQPQHF.